Presented here are 26 T cell receptor beta chains from one specimen sequenced in a study of radiotherapy plus CTLA-4 blockade in lung cancer. The data were produced by immunoSEQ multiplex PCR, yet TCRdb's version contains in-frame clones alone and is incomplete. The data hold 85,000 to 100,000 clones, with around 72% observed a single time. The specimen was peripheral blood, collected from a patient treated with radiotherapy plus ipilimumab. These receptors originate from a human donor with non-small cell lung cancer that progressed on radiotherapy plus ipilimumab.

V and J are TRBV19 and TRBJ1-5; D gene unclear. V lost 4 bases and J 6 bases, leaving 7 bases between the germline ends. Germline V gene data show CDR1 as LNHDA and CDR2 as SQIVND (reference sequence). The CDR3 has 12 amino acids. The DNA of the CDR3 is TGTGCCAGTAGTAAGACGGGTCAGCCCCAGCATTTT. Translation gives CASSKTGQPQHF.

The chain joins TRBV5-1 to TRBJ2-1, with 7 bases matching TRBD2. V lost 3 bases to trimming and J lost 3 bases; unmatched junction nucleotides: 3. The CDR3 has 14 amino acids. CDR1 and CDR2 from the germline V gene are SGHRS and YFSETQ. For the CDR3, the DNA is TGCGCCAGCAGCTCCAGCGGGAACTACAATGAGCAGTTCTTC. Encoded protein: CASSSSGNYNEQFF.

The chain employs TRBV10-3 and TRBJ1-2; a possible D gene is TRBD1 (5 bases). V lost 4 bases to trimming and J lost 0 bases, with 15 bases between them. The CDR3 covers 16 residues. Germline V gives CDR1 ENHRY, CDR2 SYGVKD. The CDR3 DNA reads TGTGCCATCAGTGCACGACAGACTCGGACTAACTATGGCTACACCTTC. This sequence encodes CAISARQTRTNYGYTF.

V gene TRBV27 combines with J gene TRBJ2-7; the match to TRBD2 covers 14 bases. Per germline, CDR1 MNHEY and CDR2 SMNVEV (reference sequence). CDR3 size: 16 residues. Trimming cost V 0 bases and J 2 bases; bases outside gene matches: 0. The CDR3 bases are TGTGCCAGCAGTTTATCGGGACTAGCGGGAGCCTACGAGCAGTACTTC. Its protein product is CASSLSGLAGAYEQYF.

This chain joins TRBV10-1 and TRBJ2-5, with D uncertain. This CDR3 is built from 13 residues. CDR1 is WNHNN and CDR2 is SYGVQD in the germline V gene (reference sequence). V lost 3 bases, J lost 3 bases, and 8 bases lay in between. CDR3: CASSDWGKETQYF. CDR3 in DNA: TGCGCCAGCAGTGACTGGGGTAAAGAGACCCAGTACTTC.

The chain links TRBV4-2 to TRBJ2-1, with TRBD1 as a possible D gene (6 bases). The ends were cut back, 1 base at V and 8 bases at J, with 12 bases in the middle. The CDR3 sequence is 14 residues long. Germline V gives CDR1 LGHNA, CDR2 YNFKEQ. CDR3 DNA: TGTGCCAGCAGCCAAGGGGGGCGCCCACATGAGCAGTTCTTC. Amino acids: CASSQGGRPHEQFF.

The J gene is TRBJ2-1, the V gene TRBV9; D perhaps matches TRBD1 (6 bases). This CDR3 contains 14 residues. Trimming took 1 base from V and 7 from J, leaving 12 bases between them. Germline loops: CDR1 SGDLS, CDR2 YYNGEE. The CDR3 coding sequence is TGTGCCAGCAGCGTAACAGGGTATCGAAATGAGCAGTTCTTC. This encodes CASSVTGYRNEQFF.

This chain connects TRBV19 to TRBJ1-1; D ambiguous. This CDR3 has 13 residues. Looked up from germline, CDR1 is LNHDA and CDR2 is SQIVND (reference sequence). V lost 7 bases and J 10 bases, leaving 19 bases between the germline ends. The CDR3 region has the DNA TGTGCCAGTAAACGGGAACAGTCCCTCGGAGCTTTCTTT. It translates to CASKREQSLGAFF.

This clone was detected a few times. The junction shows a germline mismatch at one end, possibly a read error. The gene calls are TRBV5-1 and TRBJ2-7, with 8 nucleotides matching TRBD1. The length of the CDR3 is 15 residues. CDR1 and CDR2 from the germline V gene are SGHRS and YFSETQ. For the CDR3, the DNA is TGTGCCAGCAGCCCCTGGGACAGGCGTTCCTACGAGCAGTACTTC. Its translation is CASSPWDRRSYEQYF.

The chain is built from TRBV29-1 and TRBJ2-6, with 12 bases lining up with TRBD2. This CDR3 region has 17 residues. The ends lost 6 bases at V and 0 bases at J; junction bases unmatched: 6. Germline CDR1 is SQVTM and CDR2 is ANQGSEA. CDR3 sequence: CSVVLAGGHSGANVLTF. CDR3 nucleotide sequence: TGCAGCGTAGTACTAGCGGGAGGACACTCTGGGGCCAACGTCCTGACTTTC.

This clone was detected once. The chain has TRBV7-9 and TRBJ2-1, with 9 bases lining up with TRBD2. Germline V gene lookup returns CDR1 SEHNR and CDR2 FQNEAQ (reference sequence). There are 17 residues in the CDR3. The V gene end was trimmed by 3 bases and the J gene end by 5 bases; junction bases not matched to a gene: 11. The CDR3 reads CASSLPLRLAVHNEQFF. The CDR3 region has the DNA TGTGCCAGCAGCTTGCCCCTTAGACTAGCGGTCCACAATGAGCAGTTCTTC.

This clone has only one observation. The V gene is TRBV9, the J gene TRBJ2-3, with 10 bases matching TRBD2. V was clipped by 1 base and J by 0 bases; unmatched bases: 8. The length of the CDR3 is 18 residues. The germline gives CDR1 SGDLS, CDR2 YYNGEE. The CDR3 nucleotides are TGTGCCAGCAGCGTATCAAGGACTAGCGGTTCCAGCACAGATACGCAGTATTTT. It translates to CASSVSRTSGSSTDTQYF.

The table lists this clone with many counts. The rearrangement uses TRBV5-6 and TRBJ2-7; 10 bases fit TRBD1. V dropped 2 bases and J dropped 4; count of bases not matched to a gene: 6. Germline V lookup: CDR1 SGHDT, CDR2 YYEEEE. The CDR3 has 15 amino acids. DNA of the CDR3: TGTGCCAGCAGCTTAGGGGACAGGGGTAATTACGAGCAGTACTTC. Amino acid sequence: CASSLGDRGNYEQYF.

This chain connects TRBV5-1 to TRBJ2-1; 10 bases align to TRBD2. V dropped 1 base and J dropped 6; count of bases not matched to a gene: 4. The CDR3 contains 15 residues. Germline CDR1 is SGHRS and CDR2 is YFSETQ. The CDR3 bases are TGCGCCAGCAGCTTGCGGCTAGCGGGAGTCAATGAGCAGTTCTTC. Translating it yields CASSLRLAGVNEQFF. The full variable domain, in which reference TRBV5-1 and TRBJ2-1 provide the parts outside the CDR3, is KAGVTQTPRYLIKTRGQQVTLSCSPISGHRSVSWYQQTPGQGLQFLFEYFSETQRNKGNFPGRFSGRQFSNSRSEMNVSTLELGDSALYLCASSLRLAGVNEQFFGPGTRLTVL.

The chain joins TRBV9 to TRBJ2-7, with no clear D. Germline CDR1 is SGDLS and CDR2 is YYNGEE. This CDR3 region has 12 residues. V gave up 4 bases and J gave up 0 bases, with 5 bases separating them. The CDR3 spells CASSPISYEQYF. The CDR3 DNA reads as TGTGCCAGCAGCCCTATCTCCTACGAGCAGTACTTC.

The chain has TRBV7-8 and TRBJ2-7, with 8 bases aligning to TRBD1. This CDR3 has 15 residues. Germline CDR1 SGHVS, CDR2 FQNEAQ. V gave up 5 bases and J gave up 0 bases; unmatched junction bases: 6. CDR3 amino acids: CASSKRQGSSYEQYF. The CDR3 DNA sequence: TGTGCCAGCAGCAAGAGACAGGGGAGCTCCTACGAGCAGTACTTC.

The chain uses TRBV4-3 and TRBJ2-3; 9 positions match TRBD2. Germline CDR1 LGHNA, CDR2 YSLEER. This CDR3 region has 16 residues. With 0 bases clipped from V and 4 bases from J, the junction kept 5 bases outside the gene matches. As DNA, the CDR3 is TGCGCCAGCAGCCAAGAAGGTCGCGGGAGGGCAGATACGCAGTATTTT. As protein: CASSQEGRGRADTQYF.

The chain has TRBV13 and TRBJ2-7; D perhaps matches TRBD2 (5 bases). Per the germline V gene, CDR1 is PRHDT and CDR2 is FYEKMQ (reference sequence). This CDR3 has 14 residues. Trimming removed 6 bases from V and 1 base from J, with 13 bases in between. The DNA of the CDR3 is TGTGCCAGCAGGTCGCGGGCCCGGTCCTACGAGCAGTACTTC. Residues: CASRSRARSYEQYF.

The table lists this clone with many counts. The chain joins TRBV4-3 to TRBJ2-7; weak D call: TRBD2 (5 bases). Germline-derived CDR1 and CDR2 are LGHNA and YSLEER. CDR3 size: 15 residues. Between the trimmed V and J ends, which lost 0 bases and 0 bases, there was a span of 9 bases. The CDR3 DNA reads as TGCGCCAGCAGCCAAGATTCCGGGAACTCCTACGAGCAGTACTTC. Translating gives CASSQDSGNSYEQYF.

The chain couples TRBV5-4 to TRBJ2-1; 8 nucleotides align to TRBD2. Germline-derived CDR1 and CDR2 are SGHNT and YYREEE (reference sequence). V lost 4 bases, J lost 0 bases, and 6 bases stayed unmatched. The CDR3 loop spans 16 amino acids. CDR3 sequence (DNA): TGTGCCAGCAGCCCCGGGGGGGCGAGCTCCTACAATGAGCAGTTCTTC. Its protein is CASSPGGASSYNEQFF.

A few counts support this clone. This chain joins TRBV28 and TRBJ2-3; D uncertain. The ends were cut back, 6 bases at V and 1 base at J, with 11 bases in the middle. Germline V gene data show CDR1 as MDHEN and CDR2 as SYDVKM. The CDR3 length is 14 residues. The CDR3 DNA sequence: TGTGCCAGCAGGGGATGGCAGGGCACAGATACGCAGTATTTT. Its protein is CASRGWQGTDTQYF.

The rearrangement uses TRBV2 and TRBJ2-5, with D perhaps assigned TRBD1 or TRBD2 (6 bases each). The V and J ends lost 7 bases and 4 bases respectively, with 13 bases between them. This CDR3 is 13 amino acids long. CDR1 is SNHLY, CDR2 FYNNEI, per germline. Written as DNA, the CDR3 is TGTGCCAGCAAGAGGGGGGCCGGAGAGACCCAGTACTTC. Encoded protein: CASKRGAGETQYF. The entire variable domain, with the rest obtained from reference TRBV2 and TRBJ2-5, is as follows: EPEVTQTPSHQVTQMGQEVILRCVPISNHLYFYWYRQILGQKVEFLVSFYNNEISEKSEIFDDQFSVERPDGSNFTLKIRSTKLEDSAMYFCASKRGAGETQYFGPGTRLLVL.

The chain recombines TRBV4-1 with TRBJ2-2; TRBD1 is a possible D gene (6 bases). Germline-derived CDR1 and CDR2 are MGHRA and YSYEKL. V was trimmed by 1 base and J by 7 bases, leaving 16 bases between them. The CDR3 is 16 amino acids. The CDR3 DNA reads TGCGCCAGCAGCCAAGGGGATGGTGAAGGGGGCGGGGAGCTGTTTTTT. Translated, it gives CASSQGDGEGGGELFF.

The V call is TRBV29-1, the J call TRBJ2-6, with no clear D. Trimming cost V 6 bases and J 0 bases, with 9 bases left between them. Germline CDR1 SQVTM, CDR2 ANQGSEA. The length of the CDR3 is 14 residues. CDR3 loop: CSVPRSSGANVLTF. The CDR3 DNA reads TGCAGCGTGCCCCGGAGCTCTGGGGCCAACGTCCTGACTTTC.

The rearrangement uses TRBV9 and TRBJ2-4, with 7 positions matching TRBD1. The V gene end was trimmed by 4 bases and the J gene end by 8 bases; junction bases not matched to a gene: 12. Per germline, CDR1 SGDLS and CDR2 YYNGEE. CDR3 length equals 15 residues. DNA of the CDR3: TGTGCCAGCAGCAGGGGCGACAGGGTAATTGACATTCAGTACTTC. Translation gives CASSRGDRVIDIQYF.

The sample holds a few counts of this clone. The chain carries TRBV6-6 and TRBJ2-2; D could derive from TRBD1 or TRBD2 (5 bases each). The CDR3 has 13 amino acids. Trimming left V 6 bases short and J 7 bases short, with 12 bases between. CDR1 and CDR2 (germline): MNHNY, SVGAGI (reference sequence). CDR3 sequence: CASSTSGGGELFF. The DNA for the CDR3 is TGTGCCAGCAGCACGTCTGGGGGCGGGGAGCTGTTTTTT.